This T cell receptor (beta chain) is drawn from a study of T cells in Graves' hyperthyroidism and ophthalmopathy. Study outcomes and limitations: Blood samples included most of the expanded thyroid clonotypes exceeding 0.001.

Researchers amplified the TCR beta CDR3 regions from RNA transcripts. The HTBI primer set drove a first-round RT-PCR of the TCR CDR3. In TCRdb, the multiplex PCR reads were re-called with MiXCR into one record per CDR3 protein. This table holds hundreds of thousands of distinct CDR3 sequences, 40% to 55% found once. This clonotype was seen many times. The antigen is undetermined. One junction end does not reproduce the germline sequence, and a read error may be involved. The CDR3 is 13 amino acids. Germline CDR1 and CDR2: MGHDK and SYGVNS. The chain recombines TRBV25-1 with TRBJ1-1; D unresolved. Sequences were obtained from peripheral blood or thyroid tissue (not recorded which). The receptor comes from a woman aged 18-35 years with Graves' hyperthyroidism. The CDR3 nucleotides read TGTGCCAGCAGTGAGACGGCCAACACTGGAGCTTTCTTT. Residues: CASSETANTGAFF.